One sample yielded the 11 T cell receptor beta chains listed below, sequenced in a study of human T cells and chemical hapten exposure. Time point reported: pre-sensitization, week 0. The treatment is: therapeutic diphenylcyclopropenone sensitization with weekly scalp DPC. TCRdb ran MiXCR on the RACE reads and lists one entry per CDR3 protein. Of 300,000 to 450,000 distinct CDR3 sequences in the sample, roughly 5.3% were seen once. The sequenced sample was whole blood, obtained in connection with sensitization to the hapten diphenylcyclopropenone (DPC). The receptors were gathered from a woman aged 45-60 years with alopecia areata. Some clones in this sample may be carry-over from other donors' samples.

This clonotype was seen ten or more times. The gene calls are TRBV29-1 and TRBJ1-2, with D perhaps TRBD1 (5 bases). This CDR3 spans 14 amino acids. Germline V lookup: CDR1 SQVTM, CDR2 ANQGSEA. V lost 4 bases to trimming and J lost 5 bases, with 17 bases between them. The CDR3 is CSVGLEGPTYGYTF. The CDR3 DNA follows: TGCAGCGTTGGCCTCGAGGGACCTACATATGGCTACACCTTC. Based on the CDR3 plus reference TRBV29-1 and TRBJ1-2, the full variable domain is SAVISQKPSRDICQRGTSLTIQCQVDSQVTMMFWYRQQPGQSLTLIATANQGSEATYESGFVIDKFPISRPNLTFSTLTVSNMSPEDSSIYLCSVGLEGPTYGYTFGSGTRLTVV.

This clonotype was picked up many times. The chain combines TRBV5-1 with TRBJ1-4; D remains ambiguous. Germline CDR1 and CDR2: SGHRS and YFSETQ. V was shortened by 0 bases and J by 11 bases, with 8 bases between the two germline ends. The CDR3 totals 12 residues. CDR3 DNA sequence: TGCGCCAGCAGCTTGGCCGGAGCCAAACTGTTTTTT. Translation gives CASSLAGAKLFF.

The genes are TRBV4-1 and TRBJ2-3, with D tentatively TRBD2 (5 bases). The length of the CDR3 is 17 residues. The germline V gene encodes CDR1 MGHRA and CDR2 YSYEKL. V was shortened by 0 bases and J by 0 bases, with 13 bases between the two germline ends. The CDR3 loop reads CASSQDGLLESTDTQYF. The DNA for the CDR3 is TGCGCCAGCAGCCAAGACGGACTCCTAGAAAGCACAGATACGCAGTATTTT.

This clonotype appeared a few times. This sequence joins TRBV27 and TRBJ2-7, with 7 bases matching TRBD1. Germline V gene sequence: CDR1 MNHEY, CDR2 SMNVEV (reference sequence). The CDR3 has 13 residues. With V trimmed by 8 bases and J by 2 bases, 6 bases remained unmatched. CDR3 DNA sequence: TGTGCCAGCCAAAGACAGGGACCCTACGAGCAGTACTTC. Encoded protein: CASQRQGPYEQYF.

This clonotype has a count of ten or more. J is TRBJ1-1 and V is TRBV29-1; maybe TRBD1 (6 bases). In germline, CDR1 is SQVTM, CDR2 ANQGSEA. The CDR3 extends over 12 amino acids. V lost 7 bases and J 2 bases, leaving 11 bases between the germline ends. CDR3 residues: CSGKGGNTEAFF. CDR3 nucleotides: TGCAGCGGCAAAGGGGGTAACACTGAAGCTTTCTTT.

V usage is TRBV7-9 and J usage is TRBJ1-5; no definite D call. From germline, CDR1 is SEHNR and CDR2 FQNEAQ (reference sequence). The CDR3 is 15 amino acids. The V end lost 0 bases, the J end lost 7 bases, and 13 bases lay between the germline ends. CDR3 nucleotides: TGTGCCAGCAGCTTAGCAGGGCAGGCGAACCAGCCCCAGCATTTT. The encoded protein is CASSLAGQANQPQHF.

The chain combines TRBV2 with TRBJ2-3; 10 bases map to TRBD2. V shed 7 bases, J shed 5 bases, and the junction held 0 bases outside the gene matches. The CDR3 loop spans 12 amino acids. From germline, CDR1 is SNHLY and CDR2 FYNNEI. CDR3 nucleotide sequence: TGTGCCAGCACTAGCGGGGGAGATACGCAGTATTTT. This gives the protein CASTSGGDTQYF.

J is TRBJ2-7 and V is TRBV20-1, with TRBD2 matching 7 bases. CDR1 and CDR2 from the germline V gene are DFQATT and SNEGSKA (reference sequence). CDR3 size: 14 residues. J lost 3 bases, V lost 2 bases, and 7 bases had no gene match. CDR3 region: CSARLAEANYEQYF. CDR3 in DNA: TGCAGTGCTAGACTAGCGGAGGCGAACTACGAGCAGTACTTC.

The chain links TRBV15 to TRBJ1-5; D is undetermined. V shed 0 bases and J shed 7 bases, with 13 bases lying between them. CDR1 is LNHNV and CDR2 is YYDKDF in the germline V gene (reference sequence). The CDR3 extends over 15 amino acids. The DNA for the CDR3 is TGTGCCACCAGCAGAGATCGCGGGGTACGACAGCCCCAGCATTTT. Translation gives CATSRDRGVRQPQHF.

This clonotype was observed at least ten times. J is TRBJ2-3 and V is TRBV12-3 or TRBV12-4; D is unresolved. There are 15 residues in the CDR3. V was cut by 5 bases and J by 2 bases, with 14 bases left in between. This CDR3 reads CASSRPFRTTDTQYF. CDR3 nucleotide sequence: TGTGCCAGCAGTCGCCCTTTTCGGACCACAGATACGCAGTATTTT.

This clonotype showed up many times. This chain joins TRBV29-1 and TRBJ2-1; TRBD2 matches at 10 bases. V shed 0 bases, J shed 10 bases, and the junction held 6 bases outside the gene matches. CDR3 length: 14 amino acids. Germline V gene data show CDR1 as SQVTM and CDR2 as ANQGSEA. The CDR3 DNA reads TGCAGCGTTGAAGAGGGCAGGACTAGCGGAGAGCAGTTCTTC. Translation: CSVEEGRTSGEQFF.